The next 16 T cell receptor beta chains were all read from a single sample in a study of T cell changes during pregnancy in multiple sclerosis. Repertoires were generated with immunoSEQ multiplex PCR, while TCRdb's copy carries only in-frame clones and drops some. The sample has 40,000 or so clones; 70% to 90% are singletons. This material consisted of CD8+ T cells from peripheral blood mononuclear cells, taken in the third trimester of pregnancy. These receptors came from a female donor with multiple sclerosis, enrolled in a pregnancy study.

The rearrangement joins TRBV5-1 to TRBJ1-2, with 10 bases lining up with TRBD1. CDR3 length: 15 residues. CDR1 and CDR2 (germline): SGHRS, YFSETQ. V lost 3 bases, J lost 4 bases, and 6 bases stayed unmatched. CDR3 sequence: CASSSDRGLGYGYTF. The CDR3 bases are TGCGCCAGCAGCTCCGACAGGGGGCTTGGCTATGGCTACACCTTC.

The rearrangement links TRBV4-1 to TRBJ1-2; 7 positions agree with TRBD1. This CDR3 comprises 15 residues. Germline V lookup: CDR1 MGHRA, CDR2 YSYEKL. V lost 0 bases, J lost 7 bases, and 8 bases stayed unmatched. The CDR3 DNA reads as TGCGCCAGCAGCCAAGATGCTTACAGGGGCCCTGGCTACACCTTC. It specifies CASSQDAYRGPGYTF.

The V call is TRBV19, the J call TRBJ2-1; D is uncertain. The V end was cut by 5 bases, the J end by 7 bases, with 24 bases between. Germline values: CDR1 LNHDA, CDR2 SQIVND (reference sequence). The CDR3 extends over 17 amino acids. The CDR3 loop reads CASSPNRRVSSGNEQFF. Written as DNA, the CDR3 is TGTGCCAGTAGTCCCAACCGCCGGGTTTCCTCCGGGAATGAGCAGTTCTTC.

The rearrangement links TRBV10-1 to TRBJ2-7, with TRBD1 as a possible D gene (6 bases). Germline V lookup: CDR1 WNHNN, CDR2 SYGVQD (reference sequence). The V and J ends lost 2 bases and 3 bases respectively, with 17 bases between them. The CDR3 length is 16 residues. The CDR3 sequence: CASSEGAGDPFYEQYF. Written as DNA, the CDR3 is TGCGCCAGCAGTGAGGGGGCAGGGGACCCTTTCTACGAGCAGTACTTC.

V usage is TRBV6-4 and J usage is TRBJ2-1; tentatively, D is TRBD1 (6 bases). This CDR3 is built from 16 residues. V shed 2 bases and J shed 4 bases, with 15 bases lying between them. In germline, CDR1 is MRHNA, CDR2 SNTAGT. CDR3 in amino acids: CASSDIAGAEYNEQFF. CDR3 nucleotides: TGTGCCAGCAGTGACATAGCAGGGGCCGAGTACAATGAGCAGTTCTTC.

The count of this clone is one. The chain uses TRBV4-3 and TRBJ1-5; D is uncertain. V gave up 0 bases and J gave up 0 bases, with 6 bases separating them. CDR3 length: 15 residues. Germline values: CDR1 LGHNA, CDR2 YSLEER. CDR3 in amino acids: CASSQDQISNQPQHF. CDR3 sequence (DNA): TGCGCCAGCAGCCAAGACCAGATTAGCAATCAGCCCCAGCATTTT.

The chain links TRBV30 to TRBJ1-2; possible D gene TRBD1, 5 bases. Trimming shortened V by 7 bases and J by 4 bases, and 16 bases separated the two germline ends. The CDR3 is 13 residues long. CDR1 GTSNPN and CDR2 SVGIG come from the germline V gene (reference sequence). CDR3: CASLGGKVYGYTF. CDR3 DNA: TGTGCCTCCCTGGGGGGGAAGGTCTATGGCTACACCTTC.

This chain uses TRBV6-5 with TRBJ2-3; a weak D match, TRBD2 (7 bases). CDR1 and CDR2 from the germline V gene are MNHEY and SVGAGI. Trimming stripped 10 bases from V and 11 bases from J, with 16 bases between. The CDR3 totals 11 residues. In DNA form, the CDR3 reads TGTGCCACCTGGGGGGGCTTTGGGCAGTATTTT. Amino acid sequence: CATWGGFGQYF.

The chain has TRBV6-5 and TRBJ1-1; D is unclear. Per germline, CDR1 MNHEY and CDR2 SVGAGI. The CDR3 has 13 amino acids. V was cut by 2 bases and J by 0 bases, with 4 bases left in between. The CDR3 loop is CASSYEVNTEAFF. In nucleotides, the CDR3 is TGTGCCAGCAGTTACGAGGTGAACACTGAAGCTTTCTTT.

In DNA, the CDR3 is TGTGCCAGCAGTGAATTCCTTCGACAGAGGCGTGAAGCTTTCTTT. Translated: CASSEFLRQRREAFF. The chain combines TRBV6-1 with TRBJ1-1; a weak D match, TRBD1 (5 bases). Between the trimmed V and J ends, which lost 2 bases and 7 bases, there was a span of 17 bases. This CDR3 is 15 amino acids long. Germline V gene data show CDR1 as MNHNS and CDR2 as SASEGT.

This chain joins TRBV7-2 and TRBJ2-2; 7 positions agree with TRBD2. The germline V gene has CDR1 SGHTA and CDR2 FQGNSA. CDR3 length: 19 residues. The V gene end was trimmed by 0 bases and the J gene end by 2 bases; junction bases not matched to a gene: 12. The CDR3 nucleotides are TGTGCCAGCAGCTTAGCGTCCGTAGGCGGGGGAGTTAACACCGGGGAGCTGTTTTTT. Encoded protein: CASSLASVGGGVNTGELFF.

This chain uses TRBV14 with TRBJ1-2, with a possible D match to TRBD1 (5 bases). V lost 8 bases, J lost 7 bases, and 23 bases lay in between. Germline assignment: CDR1 SGHDN and CDR2 FVKESK. This CDR3 has 15 amino acids. CDR3 residues: CASSHSGRAALGYTF. CDR3 in DNA: TGTGCCAGCTCCCATTCGGGCAGGGCGGCCCTTGGCTACACCTTC.

In its sample, this clone was seen once. The chain combines TRBV10-3 with TRBJ2-4; TRBD1 matches 9 bases. This CDR3 is built from 16 residues. V trimming: 0 bases; J trimming: 4 bases; junction bases outside the gene matches: 4. Germline CDR1 ENHRY, CDR2 SYGVKD. The CDR3 DNA sequence: TGTGCCATCAGTGAGTCGGATGGGACAGGGAAAAACATTCAGTACTTC. It codes for CAISESDGTGKNIQYF.

The chain has TRBV5-1 and TRBJ1-6, with D perhaps matching TRBD1 (5 bases). This CDR3 is built from 13 residues. The germline gives CDR1 SGHRS, CDR2 YFSETQ. Trimming left V 4 bases short and J 11 bases short, with 13 bases between. The CDR3 nucleotides read TGCGCCAGCAGCCCTAGGGGCGAAACACCCCTCCACTTT. It specifies CASSPRGETPLHF.

This clone was recorded once. The genes are TRBV7-6 and TRBJ1-2; 9 bases agree with TRBD1. The CDR3 has 14 amino acids. CDR1 is SGHVS and CDR2 is FNYEAQ in the germline V gene. V was clipped by 5 bases and J by 5 bases; unmatched bases: 6. The CDR3 nucleotides read TGTGCCAGCAGCCCGGGGACAGGGACTTATGGCTACACCTTC. It is translated as CASSPGTGTYGYTF.

The chain is built from TRBV7-9 and TRBJ1-4; TRBD1 agrees at 9 bases. Germline-derived CDR1 and CDR2 are SEHNR and FQNEAQ (reference sequence). The CDR3 extends over 14 amino acids. Trimming removed 4 bases from V and 7 bases from J; junction bases left unmatched: 4. This CDR3 is CASSWADRGEKLFF. The CDR3 DNA is TGTGCCAGCAGCTGGGCGGACAGGGGTGAAAAACTGTTTTTT.